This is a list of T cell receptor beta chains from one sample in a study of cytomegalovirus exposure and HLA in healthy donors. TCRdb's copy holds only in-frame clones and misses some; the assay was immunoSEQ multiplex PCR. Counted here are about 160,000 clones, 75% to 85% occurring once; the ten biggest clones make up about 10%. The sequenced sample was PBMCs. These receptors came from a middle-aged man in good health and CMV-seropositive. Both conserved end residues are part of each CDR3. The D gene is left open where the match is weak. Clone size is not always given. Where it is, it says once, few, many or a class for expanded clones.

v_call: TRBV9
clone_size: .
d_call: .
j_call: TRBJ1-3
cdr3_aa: CASSPGRPGTISSGNTIYF
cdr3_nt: TGTGCCAGCAGCCCCGGGAGACCCGGTACAATCAGCTCTGGAAACACCATATATTTT

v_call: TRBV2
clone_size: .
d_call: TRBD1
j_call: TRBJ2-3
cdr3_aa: CASSEQTGRGTQYF
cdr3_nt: TGTGCCAGCAGTGAGCAGACAGGGAGAGGTACGCAGTATTTT

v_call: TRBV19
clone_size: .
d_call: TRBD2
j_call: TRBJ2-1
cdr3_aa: CASSYSAGVGGNEQFF
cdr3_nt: TGTGCCAGTAGTTACTCAGCGGGAGTGGGGGGGAATGAGCAGTTCTTC

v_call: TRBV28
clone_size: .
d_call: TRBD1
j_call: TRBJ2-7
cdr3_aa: CASRNRGFYEQYF
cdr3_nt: TGTGCCAGCAGGAACAGGGGTTTCTACGAGCAGTACTTC

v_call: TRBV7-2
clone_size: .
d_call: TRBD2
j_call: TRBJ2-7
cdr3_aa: CASSLLAGGYEQYF
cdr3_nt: TGTGCCAGCAGCTTACTAGCGGGAGGCTACGAGCAGTACTTC

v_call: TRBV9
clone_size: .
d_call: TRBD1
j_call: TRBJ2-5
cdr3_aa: CASSVPTGGVETQYF
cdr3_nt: TGTGCCAGCAGCGTCCCAACAGGGGGCGTAGAGACCCAGTACTTC

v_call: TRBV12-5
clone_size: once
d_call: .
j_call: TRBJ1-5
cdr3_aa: CASGNSGNQPQHF
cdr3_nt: TGTGCTAGCGGAAACAGTGGCAATCAGCCCCAGCATTTT

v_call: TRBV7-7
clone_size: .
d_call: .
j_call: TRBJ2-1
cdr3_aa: CASSLGRGGANNEQFF
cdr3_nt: TGTGCTAGCAGCTTAGGAAGAGGGGGGGCCAACAATGAGCAGTTCTTC

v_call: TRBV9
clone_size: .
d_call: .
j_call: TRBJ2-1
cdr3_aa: CASSVSGNTYNEQFF
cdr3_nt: TGTGCCAGCAGCGTCTCAGGTAACACCTACAATGAGCAGTTCTTC

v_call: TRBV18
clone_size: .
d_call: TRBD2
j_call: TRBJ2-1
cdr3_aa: CASSPGTSGTSYNEQFF
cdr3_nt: TGTGCCAGCTCACCAGGGACTAGCGGGACCTCCTACAATGAGCAGTTCTTC

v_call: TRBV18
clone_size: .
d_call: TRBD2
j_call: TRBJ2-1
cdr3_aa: CASSPKPGLAGDYNEQFF
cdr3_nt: TGTGCCAGCTCACCGAAACCGGGACTAGCGGGGGACTACAATGAGCAGTTCTTC

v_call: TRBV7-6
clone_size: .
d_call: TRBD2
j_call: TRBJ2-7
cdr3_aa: CASSLQGLAGGSEQYF
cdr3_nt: TGTGCCAGCAGCTTACAAGGACTAGCGGGAGGTTCCGAGCAGTACTTC

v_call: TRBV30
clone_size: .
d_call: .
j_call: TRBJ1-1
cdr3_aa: CAWSAQGNTEAFF
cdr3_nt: TGTGCCTGGAGTGCGCAGGGTAACACTGAAGCTTTCTTT

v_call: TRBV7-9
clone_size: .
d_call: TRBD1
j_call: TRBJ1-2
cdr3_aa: CASSLGQGDGYTF
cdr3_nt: TGTGCCAGCAGCTTAGGACAGGGAGACGGCTACACCTTC

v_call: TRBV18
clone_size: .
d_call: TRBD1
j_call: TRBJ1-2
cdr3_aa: CASSPRTITGTGEGYTF
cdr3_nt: TGTGCCAGCTCACCTAGGACTATCACCGGGACAGGGGAGGGCTACACCTTC

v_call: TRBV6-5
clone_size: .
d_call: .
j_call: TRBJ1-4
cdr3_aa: CASSYSGGDNEKLFF
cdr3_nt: TGTGCCAGCAGTTACTCCGGGGGGGATAATGAAAAACTGTTTTTT

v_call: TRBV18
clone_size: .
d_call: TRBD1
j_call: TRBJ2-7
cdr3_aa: CASSPQGTGLWYEQYF
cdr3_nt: TGTGCCAGCTCACCACAAGGGACAGGGCTTTGGTACGAGCAGTACTTC

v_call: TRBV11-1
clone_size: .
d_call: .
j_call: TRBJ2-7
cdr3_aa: CASSPPGGRRYEQYF
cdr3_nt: TGTGCCAGCAGTCCACCCGGGGGGCGTCGGTACGAGCAGTACTTC

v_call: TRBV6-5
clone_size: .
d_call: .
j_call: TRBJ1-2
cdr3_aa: CASSLRGSYGYTF
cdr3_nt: TGTGCCAGCAGCCTTAGGGGGTCCTATGGCTACACCTTC

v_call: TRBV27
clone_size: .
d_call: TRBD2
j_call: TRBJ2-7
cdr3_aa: CASRWGGRAQYEQYF
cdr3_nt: TGTGCCAGCAGGTGGGGGGGGAGGGCTCAATACGAGCAGTACTTC

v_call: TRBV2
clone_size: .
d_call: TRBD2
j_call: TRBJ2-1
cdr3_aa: CATREGGSYNEQFF
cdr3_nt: TGTGCCACCAGGGAGGGAGGGTCCTACAATGAGCAGTTCTTC

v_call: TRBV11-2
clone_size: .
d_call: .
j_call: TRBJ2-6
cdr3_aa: CASSFDSSGANVLTF
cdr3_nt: TGTGCCAGCAGTTTTGACTCTTCCGGGGCCAACGTCCTGACTTTC

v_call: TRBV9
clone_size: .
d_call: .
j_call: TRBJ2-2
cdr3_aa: CASNVGGNTGELFF
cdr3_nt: TGTGCCAGCAATGTGGGAGGGAACACCGGGGAGCTGTTTTTT

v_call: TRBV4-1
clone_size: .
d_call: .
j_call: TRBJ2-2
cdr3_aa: CASSPSNREYTGELFF
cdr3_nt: TGCGCCAGCAGCCCGTCTAACAGGGAATACACCGGGGAGCTGTTTTTT